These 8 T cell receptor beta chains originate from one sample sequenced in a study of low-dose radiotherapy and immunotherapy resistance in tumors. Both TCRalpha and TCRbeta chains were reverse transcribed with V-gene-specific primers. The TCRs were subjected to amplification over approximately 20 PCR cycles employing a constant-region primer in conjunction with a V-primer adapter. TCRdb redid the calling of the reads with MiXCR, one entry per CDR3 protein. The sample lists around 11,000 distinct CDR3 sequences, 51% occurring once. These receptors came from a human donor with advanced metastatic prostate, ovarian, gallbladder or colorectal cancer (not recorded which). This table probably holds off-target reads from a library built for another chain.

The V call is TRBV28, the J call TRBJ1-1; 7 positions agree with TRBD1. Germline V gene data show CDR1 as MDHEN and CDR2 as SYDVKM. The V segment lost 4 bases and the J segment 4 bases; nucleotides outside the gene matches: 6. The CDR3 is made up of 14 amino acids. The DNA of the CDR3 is TGTGCCAGCAGTTCCCCAGGGGGGCGCACTGAAGCTTTCTTT. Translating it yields CASSSPGGRTEAFF.

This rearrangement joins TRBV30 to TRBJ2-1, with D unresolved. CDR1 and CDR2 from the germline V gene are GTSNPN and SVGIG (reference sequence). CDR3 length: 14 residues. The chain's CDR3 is CGPGDRNSYNEQFF. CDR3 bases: TGTGGCCCCGGCGACCGAAACTCCTACAATGAGCAGTTCTTC.

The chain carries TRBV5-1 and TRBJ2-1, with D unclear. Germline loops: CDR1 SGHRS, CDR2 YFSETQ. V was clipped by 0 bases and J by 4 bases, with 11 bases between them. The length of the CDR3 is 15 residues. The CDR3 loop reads CASSLAGQQYNEQFF. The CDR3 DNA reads TGCGCCAGCAGCTTGGCCGGGCAACAATACAATGAGCAGTTCTTC.

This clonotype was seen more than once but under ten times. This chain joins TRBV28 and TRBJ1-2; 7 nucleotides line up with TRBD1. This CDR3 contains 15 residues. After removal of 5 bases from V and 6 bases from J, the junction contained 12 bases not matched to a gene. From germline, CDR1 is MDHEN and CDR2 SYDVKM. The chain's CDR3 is CASSPRGGRRNGYTF. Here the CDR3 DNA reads TGTGCCAGCAGTCCCAGGGGGGGTCGGAGAAATGGCTACACCTTC.

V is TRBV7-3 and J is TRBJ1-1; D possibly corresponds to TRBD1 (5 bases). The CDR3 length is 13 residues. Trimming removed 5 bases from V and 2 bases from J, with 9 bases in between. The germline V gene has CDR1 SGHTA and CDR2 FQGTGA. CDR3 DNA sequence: TGTGCCAGCAGCGTCGACAGTAACACTGAAGCTTTCTTT. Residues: CASSVDSNTEAFF.

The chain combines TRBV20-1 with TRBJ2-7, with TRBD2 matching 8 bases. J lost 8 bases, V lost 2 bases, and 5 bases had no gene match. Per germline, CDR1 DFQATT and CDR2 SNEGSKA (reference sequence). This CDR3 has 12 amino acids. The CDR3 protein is CSARSIAGQQYF. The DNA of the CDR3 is TGCAGTGCTAGATCAATAGCGGGACAGCAGTACTTC.

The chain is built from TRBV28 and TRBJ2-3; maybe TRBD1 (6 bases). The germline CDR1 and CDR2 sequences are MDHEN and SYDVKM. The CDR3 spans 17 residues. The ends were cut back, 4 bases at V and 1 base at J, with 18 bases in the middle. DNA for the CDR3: TGTGCCAGCAGTTCGATAACGGGACACATTGGCACAGATACGCAGTATTTT. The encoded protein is CASSSITGHIGTDTQYF.

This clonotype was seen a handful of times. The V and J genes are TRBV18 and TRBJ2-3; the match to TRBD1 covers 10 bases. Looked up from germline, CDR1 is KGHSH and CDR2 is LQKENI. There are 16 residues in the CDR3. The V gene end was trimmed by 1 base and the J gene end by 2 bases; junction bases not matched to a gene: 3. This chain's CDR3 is CASSPLGTGVTDTQYF. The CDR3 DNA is TGTGCCAGCTCACCACTTGGGACAGGGGTCACAGATACGCAGTATTTT.